This T cell receptor beta chain was captured in a study of cytomegalovirus exposure and HLA in healthy donors. With 60 Vbeta and 13 Jbeta primers, the PCR was carried out. Profiled with immunoSEQ multiplex PCR; TCRdb holds only in-frame clones, not every one. The data show fewer than 350,000 clones, around 90% seen once. This CDR3 has 14 residues. From germline, CDR1 is MRHNA and CDR2 SNTAGT. Deletions cut 3 bases from V and 3 bases from J, with 11 bases between. Sequencing was carried out using PBMCs. J is TRBJ1-1 and V is TRBV6-4, with D maybe TRBD1 (5 bases). This sequence originates from a woman under 30 in good health and CMV-seronegative. The CDR3 DNA is TGTGCCAGCAGTGAAACAGGTGGTGACACTGAAGCTTTCTTT. It specifies CASSETGGDTEAFF.